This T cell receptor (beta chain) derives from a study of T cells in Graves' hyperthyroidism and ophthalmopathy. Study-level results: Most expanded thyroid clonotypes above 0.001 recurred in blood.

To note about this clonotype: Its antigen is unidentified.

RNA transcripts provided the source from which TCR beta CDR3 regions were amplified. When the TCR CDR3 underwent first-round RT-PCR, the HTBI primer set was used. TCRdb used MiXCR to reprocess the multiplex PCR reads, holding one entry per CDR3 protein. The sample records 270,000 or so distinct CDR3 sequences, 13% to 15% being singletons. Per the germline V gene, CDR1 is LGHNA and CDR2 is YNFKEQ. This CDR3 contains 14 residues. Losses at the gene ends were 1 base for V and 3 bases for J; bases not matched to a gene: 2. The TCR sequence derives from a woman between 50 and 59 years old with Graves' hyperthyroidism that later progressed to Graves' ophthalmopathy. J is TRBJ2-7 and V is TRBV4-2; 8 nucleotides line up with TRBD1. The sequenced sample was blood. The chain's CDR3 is CASSQAGTGYEQYF. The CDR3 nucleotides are TGTGCCAGCAGCCAAGCCGGGACAGGCTACGAGCAGTACTTC.